This TCR beta chain stems from a study of blood T cell repertoires in COVID-19 (TCRdb year 2020). Broadly, across the study: Collaborator samples came from the United States, Italy and Spain and covered acute and convalescent phases of COVID-19. Where available, HLA class I and class II types were taken from metadata supplied by the sample provider and were not determined by assay-based typing. The samples were drawn from two sources: the first 160 participants of the ongoing ImmuneRACE study, and over 950 subjects contributed by 6 global collaborators. The material from the prospective study consisted of cDNA or gDNA derived from T cells, B-cell-depleted T cells, or PBMCs. A de-identified subject ID, COVID-19 status, age in years and sex were almost always included in the sample metadata. The repertoires were made available in a free public database intended to serve as a resource for research on the immune response to SARS-CoV-2. Deeply sampled blood TCRbeta repertoires from subjects exposed to, actively infected with, or recovered from COVID-19 were included in the dataset.

The V and J ends are trimmed by 3 bases and 3 bases, leaving 9 bases between them. The CDR3 runs 13 residues from the cysteine to the phenylalanine. Left in the record is the CDR3 DNA by itself, 39 bases read in frame from the first base. Broad study findings and their caveats: The amount of clinical and demographic metadata varied by source and participant and was provided uncurated.

Comment on this clone: Its antigen is not yet known. Base qualities were left out, and no much larger clone turns up one base away.

The immunoSEQ Assay, a bias-controlled multiplex PCR, was used to amplify TCRbeta CDR3 regions from genomic DNA. Under the source paper's analysis protocol: The number of nucleated cells in each sample was estimated by amplification of reference gene primers within the assay. To quantify the absolute abundance of each unique TCRbeta CDR3 rearrangement, sequence reads were collapsed and filtered. For each sample, productive Simpson clonality was calculated by taking the square root of Simpson's diversity index across productive rearrangements. The clones in this table, taken by TCRdb from immuneACCESS, are in-frame only. Not every clone is retained; where verified, under half of the shortfall comes from an unresolved V gene, and the cause of the rest is unknown. V and J calls and clone size are copied from that table; D and trimming were computed from the DNA. Across this sample there are 200,000 to 300,000 clones, with more than 75% seen only once. The top ten clones comprise 2% to 3% of the sample.

Each collaborating institution followed its own protocols to collect whole blood in K2EDTA tubes. For TCRbeta analysis, collaborator samples were shipped as frozen whole blood, as isolated PBMCs, or as DNA extracted from either sample type. The rearranged chain carries TRBV12-3 or TRBV12-4 and TRBJ2-7, with a weak D call of TRBD1 (5 bases match). The sequencing input was peripheral blood. The receptor's source is a woman in her forties or fifties with acute or convalescent COVID-19. The CDR3 here reads CASSFETDYEQYF. The nucleotide sequence reads as follows: TGTGCCAGCAGTTTTGAGACAGACTACGAGCAGTACTTC.